This T cell receptor beta chain was sequenced for a study of blood T cells in healthy people across ages. Study-wide results and caveats: As age increased, TCR beta diversity per million T cells fell in a roughly linear fashion.

Germline values: CDR1 GTSNPN, CDR2 SVGIG (reference sequence). V was shortened by 4 bases and J by 0 bases, with 18 bases between the two germline ends. The CDR3 runs 16 residues. About this clonotype itself: The antigen is unknown.

PCR was performed a second time for about 6 to 12 cycles using a sample-barcoded 5' primer and a J-beta primer mix. A tag from a template-switch adaptor with 12 random nucleotides marked each cDNA molecule. TCRdb recomputed calls from the 5' RACE reads with MiXCR, one row per CDR3 protein. The sample lists hundreds of thousands of distinct CDR3 sequences, 25% to 35% occurring once. The receptor comes from a woman older than 75 in good health. The specimen was blood. The chain combines TRBV30 with TRBJ1-1; no clear D. The CDR3: CAWIVGRGTVNTEAFF. Written as DNA, the CDR3 is TGTGCCTGGATCGTCGGCCGGGGTACGGTGAACACTGAAGCTTTCTTT.